This T cell receptor beta chain appears in the sequencing data of a study of blood T cell repertoires in COVID-19. Study summary: Collection of acute and convalescent COVID-19 samples took place in the United States, Italy and Spain. PBMCs, B-cell-depleted T cells, or T cells provided the cDNA or gDNA that made up the material.

Using immunoSEQ multiplex PCR, the repertoire was profiled, and TCRdb retains in-frame clones only, with some absent. Of 210,000 or so clones in the sample, 80% to 90% were seen once. The germline gives CDR1 KGHSH, CDR2 LQKENI. The CDR3 consists of 17 residues. V was shortened by 3 bases and J by 4 bases, with 16 bases between the two germline ends. The clonotype originates from a woman in her forties or fifties in a cohort exposed to, infected with or recovered from COVID-19 (not recorded which). Sample: PBMCs or T cells enriched from blood (not recorded which). The chain recombines TRBV18 with TRBJ2-6, with a possible D match to TRBD1 (5 bases). CDR3 sequence: CASSPDRGVSGANVLTF. For the CDR3, the DNA is TGTGCCAGCTCACCCGACAGAGGCGTCTCGGGGGCCAACGTCCTGACTTTC.